This entry lists 29 T cell receptor beta chains sequenced from one sample in a study of metastatic and nonmetastatic thyroid tumors. Patients were all untreated before their thyroid surgery. MiXCR reprocessed the PCR reads for TCRdb. The sample holds about 19,000 clones, roughly 25% seen once. Sample: blood. These receptor sequences come from a male donor with papillary thyroid cancer or a benign thyroid nodule (not recorded which). Some clones in this sample may be carry-over from other donors' samples.

This sequence joins TRBV7-8 and TRBJ1-6, with 8 bases lining up with TRBD1. Looked up from germline, CDR1 is SGHVS and CDR2 is FQNEAQ. The CDR3 spans 14 residues. J was trimmed by 10 bases and V by 10 bases; bases with no gene match: 12. The CDR3 loop is CATDRGTGGSPLHF. The CDR3 nucleotides are TGTGCCACCGACAGGGGCACCGGAGGATCACCCCTCCACTTT.

The chain combines TRBV11-2 with TRBJ1-5; 8 positions agree with TRBD1. V lost 1 base to trimming and J lost 7 bases; unmatched junction nucleotides: 0. Looked up from germline, CDR1 is SGHAT and CDR2 is FQNNGV. The CDR3 is 13 residues long. DNA for the CDR3: TGTGCCAGCAGCTTAGCAGGGGGCCAGCCCCAGCATTTT. Its protein is CASSLAGGQPQHF.

This clone showed up just a few times. The gene calls are TRBV6-1 and TRBJ2-7; tentative D call: TRBD1 (6 bases). The CDR3 is made up of 11 amino acids. Germline lookup yields CDR1 MNHNS and CDR2 SASEGT. V was pared by 7 bases and J by 4 bases, with 8 bases between. The CDR3, as DNA: TGTGCCAGCAACACAGGGTACGAGCAGTACTTC. Protein sequence: CASNTGYEQYF.

By share, this clone ranks as medium-sized. This specimen includes other DNA sequences encoding the same CDR3. The rearrangement links TRBV4-1 to TRBJ2-7; no reliable D call. The CDR3 totals 15 residues. The ends were cut back, 0 bases at V and 3 bases at J, with 12 bases in the middle. CDR1 is MGHRA, CDR2 YSYEKL, per germline. In DNA, the CDR3 is TGCGCCAGCAGCCAAGACCCAACCAGGTACTACGAGCAGTACTTC. Translated: CASSQDPTRYYEQYF.

Ten or more counts support this clone. A much larger clone lies one base from this, so it may be a read error. The chain couples TRBV30 to TRBJ2-7; D gene ambiguous. Trimming took off 5 bases at V and 5 bases at J, with 13 bases between the two ends. The CDR3 extends over 12 amino acids. Germline CDR1 and CDR2: GTSNPN and SVGIG (reference sequence). This chain's CDR3 is CAWSRTGHEQYF. DNA for the CDR3: TGTGCCTGGTCTAGGACCGGGCACGAGCAGTACTTC.

This clone was observed a handful of times. The gene calls are TRBV6-5 and TRBJ2-1, with TRBD2 matching 11 bases. V shed 4 bases and J 3 bases; nucleotides not matched to a gene: 8. There are 17 residues in the CDR3. Germline lookup yields CDR1 MNHEY and CDR2 SVGAGI. CDR3 sequence: CASSSPLAGVDYNEQFF. The CDR3, as DNA: TGTGCCAGCAGTTCCCCACTAGCGGGAGTTGACTACAATGAGCAGTTCTTC.

In this sample, this clone turned up many times. The chain has TRBV2 and TRBJ2-1; D uncertain. V was shortened by 3 bases and J by 0 bases, with 12 bases between the two germline ends. The CDR3 length is 16 residues. Per the germline V gene, CDR1 is SNHLY and CDR2 is FYNNEI. In nucleotides, the CDR3 is TGTGCCAGCAGTGACGCCGAACCTAGCTCCTACAATGAGCAGTTCTTC. Protein product: CASSDAEPSSYNEQFF.

This clone was counted many times. V usage is TRBV19 and J usage is TRBJ1-5; D ambiguous. Germline-derived CDR1 and CDR2 are LNHDA and SQIVND (reference sequence). The CDR3 is 16 amino acids. Trimming took 2 bases from V and 6 from J, leaving 17 bases between them. The CDR3 nucleotides are TGTGCCAGTAGTATAAGTGGCAGGACGTGGACTCAGCCCCAGCATTTT. The encoded protein is CASSISGRTWTQPQHF.

The chain combines TRBV5-1 with TRBJ2-7; D is undetermined. The V end lost 0 bases, the J end lost 4 bases, and 11 bases lay between the germline ends. CDR1 is SGHRS and CDR2 is YFSETQ in the germline V gene. The CDR3 extends over 14 amino acids. CDR3 sequence reads: CASSLGGPEYEQYF. CDR3 DNA sequence: TGCGCCAGCAGCTTGGGAGGTCCTGAATACGAGCAGTACTTC.

This clone was counted only a few times. V usage is TRBV10-3 and J usage is TRBJ1-1; no clear D. This CDR3 spans 15 amino acids. Looked up from germline, CDR1 is ENHRY and CDR2 is SYGVKD. Between the trimmed V and J ends, which lost 5 bases and 4 bases, there was a span of 17 bases. The CDR3 DNA follows: TGTGCCATCAGTCCAACCGAGCTGGGGATCACTGAAGCTTTCTTT. Translation: CAISPTELGITEAFF.

This clone turned up a few times. The CDR3 DNA sequence: TGTGCCAGCAGGACTAGCGGGAGGGGAAATGAGCAGTTCTTC. Its protein product is CASRTSGRGNEQFF. The V gene is TRBV12-3 or TRBV12-4, the J gene TRBJ2-1; 14 bases are a match to TRBD2. With V trimmed by 6 bases and J by 7 bases, 2 bases remained unmatched. The CDR3 is 14 amino acids.

This clone was seen just once. This chain joins TRBV7-2 and TRBJ2-7, with 10 positions matching TRBD2. This CDR3 contains 16 residues. Trimming cost V 0 bases and J 1 base; bases outside gene matches: 3. Germline assignment: CDR1 SGHTA and CDR2 FQGNSA. DNA of the CDR3: TGTGCCAGCAGCTTAGCACTAGCGGGAACATCCTACGAGCAGTACTTC. Translation gives CASSLALAGTSYEQYF.

Only a few counts were recorded for this clone. This chain joins TRBV6-2 or TRBV6-3 and TRBJ1-1; maybe TRBD1 (6 bases). The germline V gene encodes CDR1 MNHEY and CDR2 SVGEGT. The CDR3 is 16 amino acids. Trimming cost V 2 bases and J 0 bases, with 13 bases left between them. The CDR3 nucleotides read TGTGCCAGCAGTTACGTACAGGGAGCGATGAACACTGAAGCTTTCTTT. Protein product: CASSYVQGAMNTEAFF.

This clone came up many times. The chain has TRBV3-1 and TRBJ1-1, with TRBD1 matching over 8 bases. The germline V gene encodes CDR1 LGHDT and CDR2 YNNKEL (reference sequence). CDR3 length equals 14 residues. V was clipped by 2 bases and J by 3 bases; unmatched bases: 2. CDR3 coding DNA: TGTGCCAGCAGCCAATTGGGACAGGACACTGAAGCTTTCTTT. Translated: CASSQLGQDTEAFF.

The chain couples TRBV12-3 or TRBV12-4 to TRBJ1-2; D might be TRBD1 (5 bases). V was trimmed by 8 bases and J by 3 bases, leaving 13 bases between them. This CDR3 has 13 amino acids. The DNA for the CDR3 is TGTGCCAGCCGCGGAGGGGAGGACTATGGCTACACCTTC. Encoded protein: CASRGGEDYGYTF.

V gene TRBV7-9 combines with J gene TRBJ2-2, with D possibly being TRBD2 (6 bases). Germline lookup yields CDR1 SEHNR and CDR2 FQNEAQ (reference sequence). The CDR3 length is 15 residues. The germline V and J ends were trimmed by 4 bases and 0 bases, with 9 bases remaining between them. The CDR3 region is CASSSGLPNTGELFF. The CDR3 DNA reads TGTGCCAGCAGCTCAGGACTACCGAACACCGGGGAGCTGTTTTTT.

This clone appeared a few times. The chain recombines TRBV6-1 with TRBJ1-5; D remains ambiguous. The V end lost 1 base, the J end lost 7 bases, and 8 bases lay between the germline ends. The CDR3 totals 13 residues. Germline CDR1 is MNHNS and CDR2 is SASEGT. CDR3 amino acids: CASSEVEVQPQHF. The CDR3, as DNA: TGTGCCAGCAGTGAAGTGGAGGTGCAGCCCCAGCATTTT.

This clone was picked up many times. The gene calls are TRBV6-5 and TRBJ1-1, with D perhaps matching TRBD1 (6 bases). The germline V gene encodes CDR1 MNHEY and CDR2 SVGAGI. The CDR3 spans 13 residues. V was trimmed by 2 bases and J by 4 bases, leaving 8 bases between them. The DNA for the CDR3 is TGTGCCAGCAGTTACCAGGGGAGCACTGAAGCTTTCTTT. It yields the protein CASSYQGSTEAFF.

Many counts were recorded for this clone. This chain uses TRBV10-3 with TRBJ2-1, with TRBD2 as a possible D gene (6 bases). Germline V gene lookup returns CDR1 ENHRY and CDR2 SYGVKD. V lost 4 bases to trimming and J lost 8 bases, with 9 bases between them. This CDR3 is 12 amino acids long. CDR3 bases: TGTGCCATCAGTGGGACTATCGATGAGCAGTTCTTC. Encoded protein: CAISGTIDEQFF.

This clone was counted only a few times. The rearrangement links TRBV6-5 to TRBJ1-5, with 9 positions matching TRBD1. The CDR3 consists of 15 residues. Germline CDR1 and CDR2: MNHEY and SVGAGI. Germline trimming cut 4 bases from V and 5 bases from J; bases unmatched to any gene: 6. DNA for the CDR3: TGTGCCAGCAGTTCCGGGACAGGGCGGCATCAGCCCCAGCATTTT. Translating it yields CASSSGTGRHQPQHF.

V usage is TRBV11-3 and J usage is TRBJ2-5, with 10 bases fitting TRBD2. After removal of 5 bases from V and 8 bases from J, the junction contained 8 bases not matched to a gene. In germline, CDR1 is SGHNT, CDR2 YENEEA. CDR3 length: 14 residues. The CDR3 spells CASSPGLASDTQYF. The DNA for the CDR3 is TGTGCCAGCAGCCCGGGACTAGCGTCAGATACCCAGTACTTC.

The chain links TRBV5-1 to TRBJ1-1; perhaps TRBD1 as D (5 bases). Trimming stripped 5 bases from V and 1 base from J, with 12 bases between. Germline-derived CDR1 and CDR2 are SGHRS and YFSETQ. The CDR3 extends over 14 amino acids. The CDR3, as DNA: TGCGCCAGCAGTTTATCCGGACAGAACACTGAAGCTTTCTTT. This translates into CASSLSGQNTEAFF.

This clone is medium-sized (0.01 to 0.1%) within its sample. This chain links TRBV20-1 with TRBJ1-2, with D possibly being TRBD1 (6 bases). The V end was cut by 3 bases, the J end by 10 bases, with 9 bases between. CDR1 is DFQATT and CDR2 is SNEGSKA in the germline V gene (reference sequence). The CDR3 totals 10 residues. CDR3 residues: CSARGGAYTF. CDR3 DNA: TGCAGTGCTAGGGGGGGGGCCTACACCTTC.

This clone was picked up a small number of times. The CDR3 sequence is CASTPGLADMYNEQFF. The CDR3, as DNA: TGTGCCAGCACCCCCGGACTAGCGGATATGTACAATGAGCAGTTCTTC. This chain links TRBV12-3 or TRBV12-4 with TRBJ2-1, with 10 bases fitting TRBD2. The CDR3 totals 16 residues. Unmatched junction bases numbered 10, after V lost 7 bases and J lost 4 bases.

This clone was recorded a few times. The chain employs TRBV20-1 and TRBJ1-2; 10 bases match TRBD1. Losses at the gene ends were 0 bases for V and 1 base for J; bases not matched to a gene: 5. CDR1 and CDR2 from the germline V gene are DFQATT and SNEGSKA (reference sequence). There are 16 residues in the CDR3. The CDR3 sequence: CSARDHRTGGNYGYTF. The DNA for the CDR3 is TGCAGTGCTAGAGATCACCGGACAGGGGGTAACTATGGCTACACCTTC.

The CDR3 DNA sequence: TGTGCCAGCAGCGTAAAAGCACGGGCCGCCGGCGATACGCAGTATTTT. Translation: CASSVKARAAGDTQYF. The chain recombines TRBV9 with TRBJ2-3; no clear D gene. Germline CDR1 and CDR2: SGDLS and YYNGEE. The germline V and J ends were trimmed by 1 base and 6 bases, with 18 bases remaining between them. This CDR3 contains 16 residues.

This clone was recorded many times. The J gene is TRBJ2-3, the V gene TRBV10-3; D remains unclear. V was clipped by 11 bases and J by 2 bases, with 17 bases between them. The CDR3 extends over 14 amino acids. Germline loops: CDR1 ENHRY, CDR2 SYGVKD. CDR3 in amino acids: CASSGRANTDTQYF. In DNA form, the CDR3 reads TGTGCCTCCTCCGGTCGGGCAAACACAGATACGCAGTATTTT.

The chain recombines TRBV20-1 with TRBJ2-1, with 8 nucleotides matching TRBD2. CDR3 length: 15 amino acids. The V and J ends lost 5 bases and 2 bases, in that order; junction bases with no gene match: 8. The germline gives CDR1 DFQATT, CDR2 SNEGSKA (reference sequence). CDR3 nucleotide sequence: TGCAGTGCTCCGAGCGGGAGCTTGACCTACAATGAGCAGTTCTTC. This sequence encodes CSAPSGSLTYNEQFF.

The J gene is TRBJ1-5, the V gene TRBV20-1; 9 positions agree with TRBD1. The CDR3 totals 13 residues. Germline V gene sequence: CDR1 DFQATT, CDR2 SNEGSKA (reference sequence). V lost 6 bases and J lost 7; bases outside the gene matches: 7. CDR3: CSADRTGEQPQHF. The CDR3 region has the DNA TGCAGTGCGGACCGGACAGGGGAGCAGCCCCAGCATTTT.